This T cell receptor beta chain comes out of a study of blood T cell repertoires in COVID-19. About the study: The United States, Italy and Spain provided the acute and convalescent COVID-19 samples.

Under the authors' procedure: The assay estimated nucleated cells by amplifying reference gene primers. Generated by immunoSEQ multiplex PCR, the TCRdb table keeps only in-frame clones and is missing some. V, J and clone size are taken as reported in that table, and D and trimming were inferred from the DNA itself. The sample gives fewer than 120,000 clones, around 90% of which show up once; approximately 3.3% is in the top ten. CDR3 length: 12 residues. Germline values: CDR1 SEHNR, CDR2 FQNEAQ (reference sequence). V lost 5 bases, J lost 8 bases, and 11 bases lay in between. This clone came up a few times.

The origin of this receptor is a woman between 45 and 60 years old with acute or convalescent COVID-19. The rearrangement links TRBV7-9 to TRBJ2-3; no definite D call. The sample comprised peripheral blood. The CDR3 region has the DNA TGTGCCAGCAGCCCTGGTCGAGGTACGCAGTATTTT. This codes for CASSPGRGTQYF.